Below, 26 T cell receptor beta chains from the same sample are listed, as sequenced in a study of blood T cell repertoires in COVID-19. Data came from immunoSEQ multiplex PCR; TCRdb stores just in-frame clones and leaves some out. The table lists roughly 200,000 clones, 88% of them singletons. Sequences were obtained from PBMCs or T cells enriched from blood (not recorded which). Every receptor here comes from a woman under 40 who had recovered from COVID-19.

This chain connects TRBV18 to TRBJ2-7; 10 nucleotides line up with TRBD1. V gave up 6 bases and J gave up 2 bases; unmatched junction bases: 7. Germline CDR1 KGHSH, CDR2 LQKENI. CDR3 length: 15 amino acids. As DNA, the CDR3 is TGTGCCAGCTCTAAGTGGGGACAGGGGCCCTACGAGCAGTACTTC. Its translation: CASSKWGQGPYEQYF.

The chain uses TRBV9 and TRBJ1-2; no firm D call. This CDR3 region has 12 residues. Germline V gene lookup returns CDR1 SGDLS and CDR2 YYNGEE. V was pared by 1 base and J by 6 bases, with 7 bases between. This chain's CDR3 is CASSVPSHGYTF. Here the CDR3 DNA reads TGTGCCAGCAGCGTACCCTCTCATGGCTACACCTTC. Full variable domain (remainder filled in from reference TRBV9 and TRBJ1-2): DSGVTQTPKHLITATGQRVTLRCSPRSGDLSVYWYQQSLDQGLQFLIQYYNGEERAKGNILERFSAQQFPDLHSELNLSSLELGDSALYFCASSVPSHGYTFGSGTRLTVV.

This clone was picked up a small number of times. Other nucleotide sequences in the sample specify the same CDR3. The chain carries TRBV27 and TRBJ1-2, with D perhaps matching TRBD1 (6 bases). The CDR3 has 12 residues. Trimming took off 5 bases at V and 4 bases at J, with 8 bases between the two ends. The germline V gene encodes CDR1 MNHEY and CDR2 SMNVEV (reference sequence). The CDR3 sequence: CASSLQGYGYTF. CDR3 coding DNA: TGTGCCAGCAGTCTACAGGGCTATGGCTACACCTTC.

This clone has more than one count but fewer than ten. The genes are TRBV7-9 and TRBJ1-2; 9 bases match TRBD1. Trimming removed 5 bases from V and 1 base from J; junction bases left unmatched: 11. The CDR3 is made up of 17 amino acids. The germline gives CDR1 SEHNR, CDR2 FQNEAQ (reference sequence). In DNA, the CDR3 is TGTGCCAGCAGCCCAGAACTGTGGACAGGGGATAACTATGGCTACACCTTC. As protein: CASSPELWTGDNYGYTF. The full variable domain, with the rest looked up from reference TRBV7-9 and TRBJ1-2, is DTGVSQNPRHKITKRGQNVTFRCDPISEHNRLYWYRQTLGQGPEFLTYFQNEAQLEKSRLLSDRFSAERPKGSFSTLEIQRTEQGDSAMYLCASSPELWTGDNYGYTFGSGTRLTVV.

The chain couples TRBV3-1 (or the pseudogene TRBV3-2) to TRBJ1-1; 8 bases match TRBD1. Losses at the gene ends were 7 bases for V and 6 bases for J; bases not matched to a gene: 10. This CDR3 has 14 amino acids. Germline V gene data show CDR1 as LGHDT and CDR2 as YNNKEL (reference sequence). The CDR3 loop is CASKRTGRDPEAFF. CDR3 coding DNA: TGTGCCAGCAAGAGGACAGGGCGTGACCCTGAAGCTTTCTTT.

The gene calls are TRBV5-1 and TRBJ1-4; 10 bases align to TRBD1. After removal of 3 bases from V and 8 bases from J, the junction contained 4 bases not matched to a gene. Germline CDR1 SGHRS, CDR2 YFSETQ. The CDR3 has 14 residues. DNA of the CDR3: TGCGCCAGCAGCTCTGGGACAGGGGAGGAAAAACTGTTTTTT. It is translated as CASSSGTGEEKLFF.

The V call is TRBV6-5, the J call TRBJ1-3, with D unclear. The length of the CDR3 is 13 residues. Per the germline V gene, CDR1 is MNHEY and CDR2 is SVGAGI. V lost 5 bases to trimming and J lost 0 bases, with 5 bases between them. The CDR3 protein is CASSLDSGNTIYF. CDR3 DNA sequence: TGTGCCAGCAGTCTAGACTCTGGAAACACCATATATTTT.

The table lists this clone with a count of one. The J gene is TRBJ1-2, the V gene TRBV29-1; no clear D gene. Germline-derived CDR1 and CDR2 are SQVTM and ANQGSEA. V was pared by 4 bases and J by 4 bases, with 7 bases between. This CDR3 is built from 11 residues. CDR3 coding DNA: TGCAGCGTTGGGTTGGCCTATGGCTACACCTTC. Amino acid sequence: CSVGLAYGYTF.

The CDR3 region has the DNA TGTGCCAGCAAGGCGGGGAGCACAGATACGCAGTATTTT. Residues: CASKAGSTDTQYF. The V gene is TRBV2, the J gene TRBJ2-3; tentative D call: TRBD2 (6 bases). V was clipped by 7 bases and J by 0 bases, with 8 bases between them. Germline values: CDR1 SNHLY, CDR2 FYNNEI. The CDR3 length is 13 residues.

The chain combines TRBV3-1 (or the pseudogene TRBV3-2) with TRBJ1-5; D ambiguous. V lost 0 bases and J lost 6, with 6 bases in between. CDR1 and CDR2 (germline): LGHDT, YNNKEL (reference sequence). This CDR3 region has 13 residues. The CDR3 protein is CASSQESGQPQHF. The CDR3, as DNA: TGTGCCAGCAGCCAAGAATCGGGTCAGCCCCAGCATTTT.

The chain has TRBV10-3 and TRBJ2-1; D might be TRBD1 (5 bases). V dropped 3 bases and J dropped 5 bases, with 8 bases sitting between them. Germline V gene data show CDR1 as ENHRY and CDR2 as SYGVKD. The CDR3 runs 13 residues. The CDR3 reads CAISEGHNNEQFF. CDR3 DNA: TGTGCCATCAGTGAAGGACACAACAATGAGCAGTTCTTC.

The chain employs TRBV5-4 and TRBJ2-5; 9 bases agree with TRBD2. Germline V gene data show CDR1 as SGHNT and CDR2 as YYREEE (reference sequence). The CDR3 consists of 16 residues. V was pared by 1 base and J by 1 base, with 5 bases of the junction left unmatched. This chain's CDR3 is CASSLLAGTRQETQYF. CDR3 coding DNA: TGTGCCAGCAGCTTGCTAGCGGGGACCCGCCAAGAGACCCAGTACTTC.

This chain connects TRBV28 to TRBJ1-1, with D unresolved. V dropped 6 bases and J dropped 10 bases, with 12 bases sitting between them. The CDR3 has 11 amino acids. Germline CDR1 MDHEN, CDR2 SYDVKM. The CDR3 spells CASSWARGAFF. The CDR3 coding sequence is TGTGCCAGCAGCTGGGCCCGGGGAGCTTTCTTT.

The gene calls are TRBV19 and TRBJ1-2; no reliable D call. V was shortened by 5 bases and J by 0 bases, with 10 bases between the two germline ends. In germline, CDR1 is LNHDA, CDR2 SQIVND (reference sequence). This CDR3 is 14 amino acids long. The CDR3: CASSSHTTNYGYTF. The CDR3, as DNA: TGTGCCAGTAGTTCCCACACCACTAACTATGGCTACACCTTC.

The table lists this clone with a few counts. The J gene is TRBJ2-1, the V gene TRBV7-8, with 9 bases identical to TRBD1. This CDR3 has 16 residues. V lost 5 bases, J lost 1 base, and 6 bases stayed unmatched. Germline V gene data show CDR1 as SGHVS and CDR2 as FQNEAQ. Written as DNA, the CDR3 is TGTGCCAGCAGCGCGACAGGGGGAGGTTCCTACAATGAGCAGTTCTTC. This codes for CASSATGGGSYNEQFF. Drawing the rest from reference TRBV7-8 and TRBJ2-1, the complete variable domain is GAGVSQSPRYKVAKRGQDVALRCDPISGHVSLFWYQQALGQGPEFLTYFQNEAQLDKSGLPSDRFFAERPEGSVSTLKIQRTQQEDSAVYLCASSATGGGSYNEQFFGPGTRLTVL.

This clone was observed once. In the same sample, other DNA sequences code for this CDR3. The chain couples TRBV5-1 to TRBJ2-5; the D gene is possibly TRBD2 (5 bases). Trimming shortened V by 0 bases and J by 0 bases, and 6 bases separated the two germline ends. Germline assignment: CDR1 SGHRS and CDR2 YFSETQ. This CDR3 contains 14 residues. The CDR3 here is CASSLERNQETQYF. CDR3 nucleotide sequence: TGCGCCAGCAGCTTGGAGCGGAACCAAGAGACCCAGTACTTC.

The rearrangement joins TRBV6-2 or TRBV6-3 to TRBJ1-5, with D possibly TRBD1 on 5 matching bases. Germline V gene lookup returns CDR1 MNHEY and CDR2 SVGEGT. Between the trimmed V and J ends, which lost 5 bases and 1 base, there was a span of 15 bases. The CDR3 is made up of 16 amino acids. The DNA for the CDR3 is TGTGCCAGCAGTCCCCGGCAGGGATGGAGCAATCAGCCCCAGCATTTT. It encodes CASSPRQGWSNQPQHF.

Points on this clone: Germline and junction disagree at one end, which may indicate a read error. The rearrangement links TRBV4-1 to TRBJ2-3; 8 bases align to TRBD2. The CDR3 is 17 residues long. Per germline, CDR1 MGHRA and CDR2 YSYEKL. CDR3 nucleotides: TGCGCCAGCAGCCAAGTCGTAGCGGGGACACCCACAAATACGCAGTATTTT. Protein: CASSQVVAGTPTNTQYF.

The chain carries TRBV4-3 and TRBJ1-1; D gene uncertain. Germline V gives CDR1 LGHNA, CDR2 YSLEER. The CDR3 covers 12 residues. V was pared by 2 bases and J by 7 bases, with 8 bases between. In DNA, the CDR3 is TGCGCCAGCAGCCAACTCGGGAGTGAAGCTTTCTTT. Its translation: CASSQLGSEAFF.

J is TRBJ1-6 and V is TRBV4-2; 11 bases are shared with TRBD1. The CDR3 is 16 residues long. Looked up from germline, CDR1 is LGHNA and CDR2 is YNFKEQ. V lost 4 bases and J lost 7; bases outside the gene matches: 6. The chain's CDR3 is CASSLGQGDGNSPLHF. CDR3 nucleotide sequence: TGTGCCAGCAGCCTGGGACAGGGGGATGGAAATTCACCCCTCCACTTT.

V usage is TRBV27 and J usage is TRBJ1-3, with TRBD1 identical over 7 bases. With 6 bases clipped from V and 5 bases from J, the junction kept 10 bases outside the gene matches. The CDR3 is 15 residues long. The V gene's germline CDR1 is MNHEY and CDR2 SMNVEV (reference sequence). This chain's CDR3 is CASRSTGSLRNTIYF. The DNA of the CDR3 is TGTGCCAGCAGATCGACAGGGTCATTGCGAAACACCATATATTTT.

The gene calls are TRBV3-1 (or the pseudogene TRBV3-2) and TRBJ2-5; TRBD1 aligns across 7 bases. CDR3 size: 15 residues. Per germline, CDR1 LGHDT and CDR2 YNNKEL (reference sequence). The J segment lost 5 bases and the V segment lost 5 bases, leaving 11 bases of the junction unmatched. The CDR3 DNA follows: TGTGCCAGCAGCAACAGTCTAAGGGGGCGGGAGACCCAGTACTTC. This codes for CASSNSLRGRETQYF.

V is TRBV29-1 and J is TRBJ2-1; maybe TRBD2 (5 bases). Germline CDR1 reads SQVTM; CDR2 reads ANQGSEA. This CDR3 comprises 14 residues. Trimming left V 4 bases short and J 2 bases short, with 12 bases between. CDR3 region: CSVGMTGTYNEQFF. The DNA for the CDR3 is TGCAGCGTTGGTATGACCGGGACCTACAATGAGCAGTTCTTC.

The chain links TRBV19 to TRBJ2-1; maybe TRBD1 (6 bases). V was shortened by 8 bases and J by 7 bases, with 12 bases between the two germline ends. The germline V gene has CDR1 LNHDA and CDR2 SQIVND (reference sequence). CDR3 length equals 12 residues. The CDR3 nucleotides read TGTGCCAGTTCCAACAGGGTAAATGAGCAGTTCTTC. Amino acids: CASSNRVNEQFF.

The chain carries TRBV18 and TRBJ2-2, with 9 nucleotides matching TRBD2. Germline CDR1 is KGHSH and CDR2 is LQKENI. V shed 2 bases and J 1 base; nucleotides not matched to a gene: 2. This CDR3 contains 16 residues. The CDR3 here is CASSPGSGRNTGELFF. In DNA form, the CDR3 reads TGTGCCAGCTCACCAGGTAGCGGGAGGAACACCGGGGAGCTGTTTTTT. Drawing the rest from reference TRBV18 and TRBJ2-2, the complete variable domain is NAGVMQNPRHLVRRRGQEARLRCSPMKGHSHVYWYRQLPEEGLKFMVYLQKENIIDESGMPKERFSAEFPKEGPSILRIQQVVRGDSAAYFCASSPGSGRNTGELFFGEGSRLTVL.

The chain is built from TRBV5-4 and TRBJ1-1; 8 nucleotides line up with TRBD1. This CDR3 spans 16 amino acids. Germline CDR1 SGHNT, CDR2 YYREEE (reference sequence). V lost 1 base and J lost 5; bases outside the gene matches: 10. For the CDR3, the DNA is TGTGCCAGCAGCTTGTCCCGAACAGGGGGGAATACTGAAGCTTTCTTT. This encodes CASSLSRTGGNTEAFF.